The rows below give T cell receptor beta chains drawn from one sample of a study of T cell changes during pregnancy in multiple sclerosis. The repertoire was sequenced with immunoSEQ multiplex PCR; TCRdb's copy has only in-frame clones and lacks some. There are some 100,000 clones in the sample; around nine tenths occur only once, and more than 0.95% lies in the top ten. The sequenced sample was peripheral blood, obtained in the second trimester of pregnancy. The receptors shown here come from a female donor with multiple sclerosis, enrolled in a pregnancy study. Each CDR3 is given with its conserved first and last residue. Fields, in order: J gene, D gene, clone size, V gene, CDR3 DNA, CDR3 protein. A D gene is named only where the DNA matches it firmly. Not every row has a clone size; where given, it reads once, few, many or a size class.

>TRBJ1-5|TRBD1|NA|TRBV11-3
TGTGCCAGCAGCTCTACCCTTAGGGGACAGGGATATAGCAATCAGCCCCAGCATTTT
CASSSTLRGQGYSNQPQHF
>TRBJ2-7|TRBD1|NA|TRBV27
TGTGCCAGCAATGTGGGGACAGGGGGAATCCCTAACGAGCAGTACTTC
CASNVGTGGIPNEQYF
>TRBJ1-5|NA|NA|TRBV4-2
TGTGCCAGCAGCCAAGACGGTAGCAATCAGCCCCAGCATTTT
CASSQDGSNQPQHF
>TRBJ2-1|TRBD1|NA|TRBV6-6
TGTGCCAGCAGAATACATGGGACAGGGGGATACAATGAGCAGTTCTTC
CASRIHGTGGYNEQFF
>TRBJ2-5|NA|NA|TRBV27
TGTGCCAGCAGTTTATTTGAGGGCCAAGAGACCCAGTACTTC
CASSLFEGQETQYF
>TRBJ1-6|NA|NA|TRBV10-3
TGTGCCATCAGTGACTCCGACATTCGAACATATAATTCACCCCTCCACTTT
CAISDSDIRTYNSPLHF
>TRBJ1-4|TRBD1|NA|TRBV23-1
TGCGCCAGCAGTCACCCCGGGACAGGCGGCGAAAAACTGTTTTTT
CASSHPGTGGEKLFF
>TRBJ1-2|TRBD1|NA|TRBV30
TGTGCCTGGGAGACAGGGTCAAGGACCCTTTGGGGCTACACCTTC
CAWETGSRTLWGYTF
>TRBJ2-7|TRBD2|once|TRBV5-1
TGCGCCAGCAGATTAACAGCGGGGGGGAGTAACGAGCAGTACTTC
CASRLTAGGSNEQYF
>TRBJ2-1|NA|NA|TRBV7-2
TGTGCCAGCAGCTTAGTTGGGACAAATAACAATGAGCAGTTCTTC
CASSLVGTNNNEQFF
>TRBJ2-1|NA|NA|TRBV7-8
TGTGCCAGCAGCGCCCCCCTCGGGAATGAGCAGTTCTTC
CASSAPLGNEQFF
>TRBJ1-2|NA|NA|TRBV6-5
TGTGCCAGCTGCCGACAGGCATCTAACTATGGCTACACCTTC
CASCRQASNYGYTF
>TRBJ1-2|NA|NA|TRBV9
TGTGCCAGCAGCCCTCACACCTTC
CASSPHTF
>TRBJ1-4|NA|NA|TRBV28
TGTGCCAGCAGTTCAACTACTTCGACAGGTGAAAAACTGTTTTTT
CASSSTTSTGEKLFF
>TRBJ2-7|NA|NA|TRBV28
TGTGCCAGCAGTTTACGTCAAGCGAAGCAGTACTTC
CASSLRQAKQYF
>TRBJ2-7|TRBD2|NA|TRBV15
TGTGCCACCAGCAGAGATTTAGCGGGGGACGAGCAGTACTTC
CATSRDLAGDEQYF
>TRBJ2-7|NA|once|TRBV5-1
TGCGCCAGCAGCTTGGGGACAGATTCCTACGAGCAGTACTTC
CASSLGTDSYEQYF
>TRBJ2-2|TRBD2|NA|TRBV10-3
TGTGCCATCAGTGAAAGACTAGCGGGAGGGCCGGCCGGGGAGCTGTTTTTT
CAISERLAGGPAGELFF
>TRBJ2-3|TRBD2|NA|TRBV18
TGTGCCAGCTCACCACCGTCTAGCGGGGGGTACACAGATACGCAGTATTTT
CASSPPSSGGYTDTQYF
>TRBJ1-5|NA|few|TRBV2
TGTGCCAGCAGTGGTTCAGGGATGGGCAATCAGCCCCAGCATTTT
CASSGSGMGNQPQHF
>TRBJ1-1|NA|NA|TRBV5-1
TGCGCCAGCAGCTTCGCAGGGAGGGCTGAAGCTTTCTTT
CASSFAGRAEAFF
>TRBJ2-2|NA|once|TRBV2
TGTGCCAGCAGTGTTGAGTACACCGGGGAGCTGTTTTTT
CASSVEYTGELFF
>TRBJ2-2|TRBD2|NA|TRBV7-2
TGTGCCAGCAGCGCCGCGGGGGGACACACCGGGGAGCTGTTTTTT
CASSAAGGHTGELFF
>TRBJ1-5|NA|once|TRBV28
TGTGCCAGCAGTGACTCCGTCCCCAGGGCCCAGCATTTT
CASSDSVPRAQHF
>TRBJ1-1|NA|NA|TRBV10-3
TGTGCCATCGGTTCGGGTCAAGTGGTGAACACTGAAGCTTTCTTT
CAIGSGQVVNTEAFF
>TRBJ1-5|NA|once|TRBV2
TGTGCCAGCAGTGAAGCACGGGGGGCGGGTCAGCCCCAGCATTTT
CASSEARGAGQPQHF
>TRBJ1-2|NA|NA|TRBV10-2
TGCGCCTCCGCAGGGGACTATGGCTACACCTTC
CASAGDYGYTF
>TRBJ1-5|TRBD1|NA|TRBV6-4
TGTGCCAGCAGCGACCATATACGACAGGGACGGAGCAATCAGCCCCAGCATTTT
CASSDHIRQGRSNQPQHF
>TRBJ1-2|TRBD1|NA|TRBV2
TGTGCCAGCAGTGGAAGGGACAGGGGAGGGCTTTATGGCTACACCTTC
CASSGRDRGGLYGYTF
>TRBJ1-1|NA|once|TRBV27
TGTGCCAGCAGTTTACTCCGCCCCAACTCTCAAGCTTTCTTT
CASSLLRPNSQAFF
>TRBJ1-2|TRBD1|once|TRBV5-4
TGTGCCAGCAGCTTGCAGGGGGTCTATGGCTACACCTTC
CASSLQGVYGYTF
>TRBJ1-5|TRBD1|NA|TRBV7-2
TGTGCCAGCAGCTCGGGACAGATCAATCAGCCCCAGCATTTT
CASSSGQINQPQHF
>TRBJ1-3|NA|NA|TRBV10-3
TGTGCCATCAACCGACTAGGAAGGGAAGGGTCGTCTGGAAACACCATATATTTT
CAINRLGREGSSGNTIYF
>TRBJ2-3|TRBD2|NA|TRBV5-5
TGTGCCAGCAGCTTGTATCAAGCGGGGGGCACAGATACGCAGTATTTT
CASSLYQAGGTDTQYF
>TRBJ1-1|TRBD1|once|TRBV5-1
TGCGCCAGCAGCGGGGGGACAGGTATGAACACTGAAGCTTTCTTT
CASSGGTGMNTEAFF
>TRBJ1-2|TRBD1|NA|TRBV5-1
TGCGCCAGCAGCTTGGACTTGCCAGGGGGTTCGGATGATGGCTACACCTTC
CASSLDLPGGSDDGYTF
>TRBJ2-1|TRBD2|NA|TRBV7-9
TGTGCCAGCAGCTTTAATGCGGGGGGGACCTACAATGAGCAGTTCTTC
CASSFNAGGTYNEQFF
>TRBJ1-1|TRBD1|NA|TRBV6-5
TGTGCCAGCAGGGCTAGACAGGGGGCGGACACTGAAGCTTTCTTT
CASRARQGADTEAFF
>TRBJ1-2|TRBD1|NA|TRBV5-6
TGTGCCAGCAGCTCAAGGGTATGGACAGGACGTCGGGGCTACACCTTC
CASSSRVWTGRRGYTF
>TRBJ2-3|NA|NA|TRBV30
TGTGCCTGGAGTAGATCATTAGCAGAGGATACGCAGTATTTT
CAWSRSLAEDTQYF